Given below is one T cell receptor beta chain in context. Terminally differentiated effector memory CD45RA+ cells were left out of the naive CD8 fraction, which was CD45RO-negative and positively selected for CCR7. This entry comes from a study of shared clonotypes between healthy human individuals. The method was immunoSEQ multiplex PCR; TCRdb's version includes in-frame clones alone and lacks a portion of them. The sample consists of 2 million or so clones, about 94% of them appearing once. V was trimmed by 0 bases and J by 1 base, leaving 14 bases between them. CDR3 length: 17 amino acids. Germline lookup yields CDR1 MNHEY and CDR2 SMNVEV (reference sequence).

The sequence derives from a man younger than 35 in good health. V and J are TRBV27 and TRBJ2-3, with D perhaps being TRBD1 or TRBD2 (6 bases each). The sample was naive CD8+ T cells sorted from blood. This CDR3 reads CASSLSAGGIGTDTQYF. DNA of the CDR3: TGTGCCAGCAGTTTATCGGCCGGGGGCATCGGCACAGATACGCAGTATTTT.